This T cell receptor beta chain was captured by sequencing in a study of lymphopenia after photon versus proton radiotherapy. Method: immunoSEQ multiplex PCR; TCRdb's copy keeps in-frame clones and lacks some. Here the sample spans tens of thousands of clones, 85% to 90% being singletons. Germline-derived CDR1 and CDR2 are SGHDN and FVKESK. V was cut by 4 bases and J by 4 bases, with 14 bases left in between. The CDR3 covers 15 residues. Study findings and constraints: Relative stability marked proton patients; photon patients lost diversity and naive cells. Post-nadir diversity loss with photons came from oligoclonal expansion, particularly CD8+ Temra cells. In patients who died, overall survival fell as post-nadir TCR diversity dropped more. Better survival with proton therapy was suggested as possible, not demonstrated.

About this clone itself: Its matching antigen is unknown.

The TCR comes from a woman in her 70s with pancreatic cancer. Some clones in this sample may be carry-over from other donors' samples. V usage is TRBV14 and J usage is TRBJ2-1, with a possible D match to TRBD1 (6 bases). Specimen: peripheral blood, collected from a patient treated with proton-based radiotherapy. The CDR3 DNA reads TGTGCCAGCAGCCTATGGGGCAGGGGATACAATGAGCAGTTCTTC. Translated, it gives CASSLWGRGYNEQFF.